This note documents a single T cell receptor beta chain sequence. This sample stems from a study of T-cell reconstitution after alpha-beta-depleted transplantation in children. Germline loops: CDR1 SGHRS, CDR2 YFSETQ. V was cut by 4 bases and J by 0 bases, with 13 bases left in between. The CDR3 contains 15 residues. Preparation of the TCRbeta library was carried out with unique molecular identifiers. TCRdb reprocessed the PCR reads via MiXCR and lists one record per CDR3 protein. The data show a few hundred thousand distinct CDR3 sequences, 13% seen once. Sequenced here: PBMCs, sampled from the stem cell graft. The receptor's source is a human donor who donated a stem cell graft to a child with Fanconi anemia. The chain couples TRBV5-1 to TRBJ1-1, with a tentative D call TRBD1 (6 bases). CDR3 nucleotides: TGCGCCAGCAGCGTCGAAGGGGGAATGAACACTGAAGCTTTCTTT. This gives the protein CASSVEGGMNTEAFF.